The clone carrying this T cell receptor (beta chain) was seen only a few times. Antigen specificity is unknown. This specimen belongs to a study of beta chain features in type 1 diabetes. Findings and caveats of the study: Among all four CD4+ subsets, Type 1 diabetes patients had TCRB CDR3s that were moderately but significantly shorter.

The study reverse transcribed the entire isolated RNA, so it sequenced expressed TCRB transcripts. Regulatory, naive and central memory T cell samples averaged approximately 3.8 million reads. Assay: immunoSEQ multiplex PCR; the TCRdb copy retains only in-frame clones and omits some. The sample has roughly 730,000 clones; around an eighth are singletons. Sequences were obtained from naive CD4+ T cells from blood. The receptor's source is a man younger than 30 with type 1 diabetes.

The CDR3 sequence: CASSRDLREQYF. The CDR3 coding sequence is TGTGCCAGCAGCCGGGATTTGCGCGAGCAGTACTTC. The chain recombines TRBV7-2 with TRBJ2-7; D possibly corresponds to TRBD2 (5 bases). V was trimmed by 5 bases and J by 6 bases, leaving 11 bases between them. This CDR3 is 12 amino acids long. Per the germline V gene, CDR1 is SGHTA and CDR2 is FQGNSA.